This T cell receptor beta chain was profiled in a study of blood T cell repertoires in COVID-19. Study summary: Material from acute and convalescent COVID-19 was sourced from the United States, Italy and Spain. PBMCs, B-cell-depleted T cells, or T cells were the source of the cDNA or gDNA that made up the material.

Germline CDR1 SGHDT, CDR2 YYEEEE. This CDR3 spans 13 amino acids. V was clipped by 4 bases and J by 6 bases, with 13 bases between them. Patients in Seattle were enrolled during active infection, then followed longitudinally. This clone was found a few times. Original processing methods: Quantification of nucleated cells was approximated via reference gene primer amplification. The repertoire was sequenced with immunoSEQ multiplex PCR; TCRdb's copy has only in-frame clones and lacks some. V and J calls and clone size are given by that table; D and trimming were obtained from the DNA. The sample consists of more than 250,000 clones, around 90% of them appearing once.

The sequence was obtained from a woman between 45 and 60 years old with COVID-19, enrolled during active disease. The rearrangement links TRBV5-6 to TRBJ1-2; D ambiguous. The sequenced sample consisted of peripheral blood. CDR3: CASSPSGIDGYTF. The CDR3 bases are TGTGCCAGCAGCCCGAGCGGGATTGATGGCTACACCTTC.